One sample yielded the 24 T cell receptor beta chains listed below, sequenced in a study of T cells in Graves' hyperthyroidism and ophthalmopathy. The source material, RNA transcripts, was used to amplify TCR beta CDR3 regions. With the HTBI primer set, the TCR CDR3 went through a first round of RT-PCR. Using its own MiXCR run on the multiplex PCR reads, TCRdb lists one record per CDR3 protein. The table has around 490,000 distinct CDR3 sequences, roughly 21% seen once. The sequencing sample was made of blood. The receptor source for this set is a man in his forties with Graves' ophthalmopathy.

This clonotype has only a few counts. The chain couples TRBV20-1 to TRBJ2-5; 9 bases agree with TRBD2. Germline lookup yields CDR1 DFQATT and CDR2 SNEGSKA (reference sequence). The V and J ends lost 6 bases and 1 base, in that order; junction bases with no gene match: 3. This CDR3 contains 13 residues. CDR3 nucleotides: TGCAGTGCCCCGGGACTAGCCCAAGAGACCCAGTACTTC. Translated, it gives CSAPGLAQETQYF.

A word on this clonotype: A read error may be the cause here, since a much bigger clone is one base away. The chain links TRBV5-6 to TRBJ2-1; possible D gene TRBD2, 5 bases. CDR1 is SGHDT, CDR2 YYEEEE, per germline. The CDR3 runs to 15 residues. The V end lost 3 bases, the J end lost 2 bases, and 12 bases lay between the germline ends. CDR3 in DNA: TGTGCCAGCAGCTCCTTAGTGAGGGCCTACAATGAGCAGTTCTTC. This translates into CASSSLVRAYNEQFF.

This clonotype occurred many times. The J gene is TRBJ1-1, the V gene TRBV5-4; tentative D call: TRBD1 (5 bases). V shed 0 bases and J shed 2 bases, with 11 bases lying between them. There are 15 residues in the CDR3. Germline CDR1 SGHNT, CDR2 YYREEE (reference sequence). The chain's CDR3 is CASSLGGTANTEAFF. The CDR3 DNA reads as TGTGCCAGCAGCTTGGGTGGGACCGCCAACACTGAAGCTTTCTTT.

This clonotype has ten or more counts. This chain connects TRBV7-3 to TRBJ2-3; 8 bases are a match to TRBD2. The CDR3 loop spans 15 amino acids. Germline CDR1 SGHTA, CDR2 FQGTGA. V dropped 5 bases and J dropped 1; count of bases not matched to a gene: 5. The CDR3 sequence is CASSPGLVGTDTQYF. The CDR3 bases are TGTGCCAGCAGCCCGGGACTAGTGGGCACAGATACGCAGTATTTT.

The rearrangement links TRBV24-1 to TRBJ2-2; no reliable D call. V was trimmed by 3 bases and J by 0 bases, leaving 7 bases between them. Germline V lookup: CDR1 KGHDR, CDR2 SFDVKD. The CDR3 spans 15 residues. The CDR3 bases are TGTGCCACCAGTGATACGGCAGCGAACACCGGGGAGCTGTTTTTT. This encodes CATSDTAANTGELFF.

J is TRBJ1-4 and V is TRBV9; 7 nucleotides align to TRBD1. This CDR3 region has 16 residues. Germline assignment: CDR1 SGDLS and CDR2 YYNGEE. With V trimmed by 4 bases and J by 4 bases, 10 bases remained unmatched. The CDR3 protein is CASSPSPTGINEKLFF. In DNA, the CDR3 is TGTGCCAGCAGCCCCAGCCCGACAGGGATTAATGAAAAACTGTTTTTT.

The genes are TRBV6-1 and TRBJ1-2, with D possibly matching TRBD1 (6 bases). Trimming pared 7 bases from V and 0 bases from J, leaving 18 bases between. The germline V gene encodes CDR1 MNHNS and CDR2 SASEGT. The CDR3 extends over 16 amino acids. The CDR3 protein is CASTPPGGTANYGYTF. The CDR3 DNA is TGTGCCAGCACCCCGCCCGGGGGCACGGCTAACTATGGCTACACCTTC.

This clonotype was observed a handful of times. Being one base from a much bigger clone, this may be a read error. The rearrangement links TRBV14 to TRBJ2-1, with 8 bases that match TRBD2. The trim removed 6 bases at V and 2 bases at J, leaving 0 bases unmatched. The germline V gene encodes CDR1 SGHDN and CDR2 FVKESK. The CDR3 length is 13 residues. CDR3 residues: CASRTSAYNEQFF. The DNA for the CDR3 is TGTGCCAGCAGGACTAGCGCCTACAATGAGCAGTTCTTC. Full variable domain (outside the CDR3, taken from reference TRBV14 and TRBJ2-1): EAGVTQFPSHSVIEKGQTVTLRCDPISGHDNLYWYRRVMGKEIKFLLHFVKESKQDESGMPNNRFLAERTGGTYSTLKVQPAELEDSGVYFCASRTSAYNEQFFGPGTRLTVL.

This clonotype was detected only once. The chain recombines TRBV27 with TRBJ2-1; no firm D call. Germline values: CDR1 MNHEY, CDR2 SMNVEV (reference sequence). This CDR3 contains 14 residues. Trimming cost V 1 base and J 3 bases, with 7 bases left between them. CDR3 protein: CASSLFGGYNEQFF. CDR3 DNA sequence: TGTGCCAGCAGTTTATTCGGCGGCTACAATGAGCAGTTCTTC.

This clonotype was picked up a small number of times. CDR3 residues: CASSYTGYSNQPQHF. The DNA for the CDR3 is TGTGCCAGCTCATATACGGGCTATAGCAATCAGCCCCAGCATTTT. V is TRBV18 and J is TRBJ1-5; no firm D call. The V end was cut by 5 bases, the J end by 0 bases, with 11 bases between. In germline, CDR1 is KGHSH, CDR2 LQKENI. This CDR3 contains 15 residues.

This clonotype was counted ten times or more. The J gene is TRBJ1-6, the V gene TRBV7-2; 7 nucleotides agree with TRBD1. Trimming cost V 6 bases and J 7 bases; bases outside gene matches: 6. Looked up from germline, CDR1 is SGHTA and CDR2 is FQGNSA. The CDR3 covers 14 residues. The CDR3 region is CASRPGTANSPLHF. The CDR3 DNA reads TGTGCCAGCAGACCCGGGACAGCGAATTCACCCCTCCACTTT.

The gene calls are TRBV20-1 and TRBJ2-7; D assignment may be TRBD1 or TRBD2 (5 bases each). Germline CDR1 and CDR2: DFQATT and SNEGSKA (reference sequence). This CDR3 is 14 amino acids long. V lost 0 bases, J lost 4 bases, and 13 bases lay in between. DNA for the CDR3: TGCAGTGCTAGAGATGAAACTAGGGGATACGAGCAGTACTTC. This translates into CSARDETRGYEQYF.

The V and J genes are TRBV28 and TRBJ1-5; D possibly corresponds to TRBD1 (5 bases). V was trimmed by 7 bases and J by 6 bases, leaving 16 bases between them. CDR1 is MDHEN and CDR2 is SYDVKM in the germline V gene. The CDR3 spans 14 residues. The CDR3 sequence is CASNPRRGSQPQHF. The CDR3 DNA is TGTGCCAGCAATCCCCGTAGGGGTAGTCAGCCCCAGCATTTT.

This clonotype was found many times. The CDR3 DNA sequence: TGTGCCAGCAGTAAAAGAACAAAGGACAATGAGCAGTTCTTC. Residues: CASSKRTKDNEQFF. The chain carries TRBV2 and TRBJ2-1; D call uncertain. This CDR3 comprises 14 residues. The germline V gene encodes CDR1 SNHLY and CDR2 FYNNEI. V was shortened by 5 bases and J by 5 bases, with 13 bases between the two germline ends. Filled out from reference TRBV2 and TRBJ2-1, the complete variable domain reads EPEVTQTPSHQVTQMGQEVILRCVPISNHLYFYWYRQILGQKVEFLVSFYNNEISEKSEIFDDQFSVERPDGSNFTLKIRSTKLEDSAMYFCASSKRTKDNEQFFGPGTRLTVL.

The sample holds many counts of this clonotype. This sequence joins TRBV20-1 and TRBJ2-3; the D is unclear. This CDR3 spans 12 amino acids. Trimming shortened V by 6 bases and J by 5 bases, and 12 bases separated the two germline ends. Germline loops: CDR1 DFQATT, CDR2 SNEGSKA (reference sequence). The CDR3 sequence is CSARRNVDTQYF. The CDR3, as DNA: TGCAGTGCCCGACGGAACGTAGATACGCAGTATTTT.

The chain has TRBV20-1 and TRBJ2-7; TRBD2 agrees at 8 bases. Germline-derived CDR1 and CDR2 are DFQATT and SNEGSKA (reference sequence). V dropped 3 bases and J dropped 3; count of bases not matched to a gene: 4. This CDR3 spans 13 amino acids. CDR3 in DNA: TGCAGTGCTAGCGTCCTAGCGGGCTACGAGCAGTACTTC. This gives the protein CSASVLAGYEQYF.

This clonotype occurred a few times. An end of the junction differs from the germline gene, which may be a read error. The chain is built from TRBV11-2 and TRBJ2-1; 9 positions agree with TRBD2. The CDR3 extends over 15 amino acids. The germline CDR1 and CDR2 sequences are SGHAT and FQNNGV. CDR3 nucleotide sequence: TGTGCCAGTAGCTTTACTAGCGGGCCTATTAATGAGCAGTTCTTC. Protein: CASSFTSGPINEQFF.

This rearrangement joins TRBV7-9 to TRBJ2-1, with TRBD1 matching 9 bases. CDR1 SEHNR and CDR2 FQNEAQ come from the germline V gene (reference sequence). J gave up 3 bases and V 5 bases, and 5 bases lay outside the gene matches. The CDR3 consists of 15 residues. CDR3 sequence: CASSGGQGNYNEQFF. In DNA, the CDR3 is TGTGCCAGCAGCGGCGGACAGGGGAACTACAATGAGCAGTTCTTC.

This clonotype showed up many times. The V gene is TRBV28, the J gene TRBJ2-7; 8 bases map to TRBD1. The CDR3 runs 12 residues. V trimming: 4 bases; J trimming: 6 bases; junction bases outside the gene matches: 2. CDR1 MDHEN and CDR2 SYDVKM come from the germline V gene. The CDR3 region is CASSSGGSEQYF. The CDR3 bases are TGTGCCAGCAGTTCAGGGGGCAGCGAGCAGTACTTC.

This clonotype has a count of ten or more. The chain links TRBV7-8 to TRBJ1-2, with a possible D match to TRBD1 (5 bases). Germline V CDR1 and CDR2: SGHVS, FQNEAQ. The CDR3 runs 16 residues. V lost 6 bases, J lost 4 bases, and 21 bases lay in between. The CDR3 DNA reads as TGTGCCAGCAGTCGAGAAGGGGCCCAGGGAAGCTATGGCTACACCTTC. Encoded protein: CASSREGAQGSYGYTF.

There are many counts of this clonotype. In DNA, the CDR3 is TGTGCCAGCAGCTTAGAACAGCCCTATGGCTACACCTTC. Its translation: CASSLEQPYGYTF. V gene TRBV11-2 combines with J gene TRBJ1-2; D is ambiguous. Between the trimmed V and J ends, which lost 0 bases and 4 bases, there was a span of 6 bases. CDR1 is SGHAT, CDR2 FQNNGV, per germline. The CDR3 contains 13 residues.

The chain links TRBV19 to TRBJ2-1, with 7 bases identical to TRBD1. This CDR3 contains 13 residues. Trimming took 3 bases from V and 7 from J; bases not matched to a gene: 3. Per the germline V gene, CDR1 is LNHDA and CDR2 is SQIVND (reference sequence). The CDR3 coding sequence is TGTGCCAGTAGTATTCTACAGGGGAATGAGCAGTTCTTC. The encoded protein is CASSILQGNEQFF.

Only a few counts were recorded for this clonotype. The J gene is TRBJ2-1, the V gene TRBV6-1, with D tentatively TRBD2 (5 bases). Trimming removed 0 bases at V and 7 bases at J, with 10 bases between. From germline, CDR1 is MNHNS and CDR2 SASEGT. The CDR3 consists of 14 residues. In DNA, the CDR3 is TGTGCCAGCAGTGAAGCGCTTAGGAGGAATGAGCAGTTCTTC. Protein product: CASSEALRRNEQFF.

Comments on this clonotype: A much larger clonotype is one base distant, so this may be a read error. The chain combines TRBV28 with TRBJ2-6; D might be TRBD1 or TRBD2, each matching 6 bases. CDR3 length: 15 residues. Trimming cost V 6 bases and J 3 bases, with 12 bases left between them. Looked up from germline, CDR1 is MDHEN and CDR2 is SYDVKM. Written as DNA, the CDR3 is TGTGCCAGCAGGCGGGACATGGATGGGGCCAACGTCCTGACTTTC. Protein product: CASRRDMDGANVLTF.